Below are 2 T cell receptor beta chains sequenced from a single sample in a study of long-term antiretroviral therapy in people with HIV. Version v3.0 of the immunoSEQ assay ran at survey level. Sequenced by immunoSEQ multiplex PCR; TCRdb stores in-frame clones only, minus some. The table records under 45,000 clones, 70% to 90% of them present only once. The sample here was unsorted PBMCs, taken just under 2.9 years before starting antiretroviral therapy. The receptor set was obtained from a woman in her thirties with HIV.

The V and J genes are TRBV19 and TRBJ2-6; D is possibly TRBD2 (6 bases). The CDR3 is 18 amino acids. The germline V gene encodes CDR1 LNHDA and CDR2 SQIVND (reference sequence). The V gene lost 6 bases and the J gene lost 3 bases, with 21 bases spanning the gap. The CDR3 bases are TGTGCCAGTAGGAAGACCCGGGGCGGGGAGAGTGGGGCCAACGTCCTGACTTTC. Amino acids: CASRKTRGGESGANVLTF.

The rearrangement uses TRBV29-1 and TRBJ1-1, with D perhaps matching TRBD1 (5 bases). This CDR3 region has 13 residues. The germline V gene has CDR1 SQVTM and CDR2 ANQGSEA. Trimming took off 5 bases at V and 3 bases at J, with 13 bases between the two ends. In DNA, the CDR3 is TGCAGCGTTCGTGGGGTGGGGGACACTGAAGCTTTCTTT. Its protein product is CSVRGVGDTEAFF.